The 27 T cell receptor beta chains presented below share a single source sample, sequenced in a study of blood T cell repertoires in COVID-19. Assay used: immunoSEQ multiplex PCR; TCRdb lists only in-frame clones, some missing. This sample has 150,000 or so clones, with about nine tenths found just once. What was sequenced was peripheral blood. The receptor set was obtained from a human donor in a cohort sampled during active COVID-19.

The J gene is TRBJ2-3, the V gene TRBV2; 14 bases match TRBD2. CDR3 length equals 14 residues. V dropped 6 bases and J dropped 8; count of bases not matched to a gene: 4. Germline-derived CDR1 and CDR2 are SNHLY and FYNNEI. Here the CDR3 DNA reads TGTGCCAGCAGCGGGACTAGCGGGGGCGGTACGCAGTATTTT. Amino acids: CASSGTSGGGTQYF.

The CDR3 DNA is TGTGCCAGCAGCTTAGGGCAGGGTGAGGCCAATGAGCAGTTCTTC. This codes for CASSLGQGEANEQFF. V is TRBV7-9 and J is TRBJ2-1, with D perhaps TRBD1 (5 bases). V was shortened by 1 base and J by 6 bases, with 13 bases between the two germline ends. Germline-derived CDR1 and CDR2 are SEHNR and FQNEAQ (reference sequence). There are 15 residues in the CDR3.

The chain couples TRBV20-1 to TRBJ1-1; 7 bases are shared with TRBD1. The junction had 4 bases not matched to a gene; V was cut back by 3 bases and J by 3 bases. Germline V CDR1 and CDR2: DFQATT, SNEGSKA (reference sequence). The CDR3 spans 13 residues. CDR3 DNA: TGCAGTGCTAGTGAGGGACAGCACACTGAAGCTTTCTTT. This sequence encodes CSASEGQHTEAFF.

The chain is built from TRBV11-2 and TRBJ1-1, with D possibly matching TRBD1 (5 bases). This CDR3 has 12 amino acids. Germline V gives CDR1 SGHAT, CDR2 FQNNGV. CDR3 bases: TGTCCCGCGGCGGGGGTTGGGACTGAAGCTTTCTTT. Translation gives CPAAGVGTEAFF.

The chain recombines TRBV30 with TRBJ1-3; 7 nucleotides align to TRBD1. The CDR3 is 14 amino acids. Germline CDR1 and CDR2: GTSNPN and SVGIG (reference sequence). V shed 5 bases and J 3 bases; nucleotides not matched to a gene: 7. This CDR3 is CAWLRQGYGNTIYF. Written as DNA, the CDR3 is TGTGCCTGGCTTCGACAGGGATATGGAAACACCATATATTTT.

The V call is TRBV3-1 (or the pseudogene TRBV3-2), the J call TRBJ1-1; TRBD1 agrees at 10 bases. There are 17 residues in the CDR3. J gave up 4 bases and V 2 bases, and 10 bases lay outside the gene matches. CDR1 and CDR2 from the germline V gene are LGHDT and YNNKEL (reference sequence). The CDR3, as DNA: TGTGCCAGCAGCCAAAGAGGACAGGGGGGGTCCGGCACTGAAGCTTTCTTT. This encodes CASSQRGQGGSGTEAFF.

The chain combines TRBV4-3 with TRBJ2-5, with D possibly TRBD1 on 6 matching bases. The CDR3 has 16 residues. Germline V CDR1 and CDR2: LGHNA, YSLEER. Deletions cut 0 bases from V and 5 bases from J, with 16 bases between. CDR3 DNA: TGCGCCAGCAGCCAAGATAGCAGGGGTATTGGGGAGACCCAGTACTTC. Translated, it gives CASSQDSRGIGETQYF.

This rearrangement joins TRBV7-9 to TRBJ2-1, with 13 bases identical to TRBD2. The CDR3 loop spans 16 amino acids. Germline CDR1 is SEHNR and CDR2 is FQNEAQ (reference sequence). V dropped 5 bases and J dropped 7; count of bases not matched to a gene: 8. The CDR3 loop is CASSQRTSGRLNEQFF. For the CDR3, the DNA is TGTGCCAGCAGCCAAAGGACTAGCGGGAGATTGAATGAGCAGTTCTTC.

The chain recombines TRBV11-2 with TRBJ2-1, with 12 bases fitting TRBD2. CDR3 length: 16 amino acids. Germline CDR1 and CDR2: SGHAT and FQNNGV. After removal of 1 base from V and 3 bases from J, the junction contained 1 base not matched to a gene. The CDR3 DNA sequence: TGTGCCAGCAGCTTAGGACTAGCGGGGGACTACAATGAGCAGTTCTTC. The encoded protein is CASSLGLAGDYNEQFF.

The chain joins TRBV10-2 to TRBJ2-1; 8 bases align to TRBD1. This CDR3 has 17 residues. V was pared by 1 base and J by 7 bases, with 12 bases of the junction left unmatched. Germline V gene data show CDR1 as WSHSY and CDR2 as SAAADI. The CDR3 bases are TGCGCCAGCAGTGAGTGGGTCCCCGGGACAGGTAGGAATGAGCAGTTCTTC. It translates to CASSEWVPGTGRNEQFF.

The chain links TRBV30 to TRBJ1-4; TRBD1 is a possible D gene (6 bases). The length of the CDR3 is 15 residues. The V and J ends lost 0 bases and 3 bases respectively, with 11 bases between them. CDR1 and CDR2 from the germline V gene are GTSNPN and SVGIG (reference sequence). CDR3: CAWSVGGGSNEKLFF. CDR3 DNA sequence: TGTGCCTGGAGTGTGGGCGGGGGCTCTAATGAAAAACTGTTTTTT.

The J gene is TRBJ2-3, the V gene TRBV30; 7 positions agree with TRBD2. V gave up 2 bases and J gave up 3 bases; unmatched junction bases: 8. The germline V gene encodes CDR1 GTSNPN and CDR2 SVGIG (reference sequence). This CDR3 has 15 residues. The CDR3 DNA reads as TGTGCCTGGAGTAGGCTAGCGGTGGGGACAGATACGCAGTATTTT. Translating it yields CAWSRLAVGTDTQYF.

In DNA, the CDR3 is TGTGCCAGCTTCACTGCTGGGGCCAACGTCCTGACTTTC. Translation: CASFTAGANVLTF. The rearrangement joins TRBV7-9 to TRBJ2-6; D unclear. Germline lookup yields CDR1 SEHNR and CDR2 FQNEAQ (reference sequence). The CDR3 is made up of 13 amino acids. V was cut by 8 bases and J by 2 bases, with 7 bases left in between.

The chain joins TRBV28 to TRBJ1-1; D remains unclear. Trimming took 2 bases from V and 1 from J, leaving 5 bases between them. Germline V gene sequence: CDR1 MDHEN, CDR2 SYDVKM. The CDR3 length is 13 residues. CDR3 sequence (DNA): TGTGCCAGCAGTTTAGCAGGGAACACTGAAGCTTTCTTT. Translating it yields CASSLAGNTEAFF.

The V call is TRBV4-2, the J call TRBJ2-7; 7 nucleotides agree with TRBD2. V lost 0 bases to trimming and J lost 0 bases; unmatched junction nucleotides: 2. The CDR3 has 15 residues. Germline assignment: CDR1 LGHNA and CDR2 YNFKEQ. The CDR3 region has the DNA TGTGCCAGCAGCCAAGATGGGAGGGACTCCTACGAGCAGTACTTC. It is translated as CASSQDGRDSYEQYF.

This chain connects TRBV6-6 to TRBJ2-7; the D is unclear. The CDR3 runs to 16 residues. CDR1 MNHNY and CDR2 SVGAGI come from the germline V gene (reference sequence). V lost 4 bases and J lost 0, with 16 bases in between. The CDR3 loop is CASSFQIITFSYEQYF. The DNA of the CDR3 is TGTGCCAGCAGTTTCCAGATCATAACCTTCTCCTACGAGCAGTACTTC.

The V gene is TRBV12-3 or TRBV12-4, the J gene TRBJ2-1; 10 bases map to TRBD2. V lost 6 bases and J lost 10; bases outside the gene matches: 6. The CDR3 totals 13 residues. The DNA for the CDR3 is TGTGCCAGCAGGAGTAGCGGGGGGACAGAGCAGTTCTTC. Residues: CASRSSGGTEQFF.

This clone was seen a few times. The gene calls are TRBV5-1 and TRBJ1-1, with no clear D. This CDR3 is built from 14 residues. Germline CDR1 is SGHRS and CDR2 is YFSETQ. Trimming left V 1 base short and J 4 bases short, with 11 bases between. The CDR3 sequence: CASSLSGQVTEAFF. The CDR3 DNA reads as TGCGCCAGCAGCTTGTCAGGCCAAGTCACTGAAGCTTTCTTT. Full variable domain (outside the CDR3, taken from reference TRBV5-1 and TRBJ1-1): KAGVTQTPRYLIKTRGQQVTLSCSPISGHRSVSWYQQTPGQGLQFLFEYFSETQRNKGNFPGRFSGRQFSNSRSEMNVSTLELGDSALYLCASSLSGQVTEAFFGQGTRLTVV.

This rearrangement joins TRBV20-1 to TRBJ1-2, with D perhaps TRBD1 (5 bases). CDR3 length: 11 amino acids. The V end was cut by 3 bases, the J end by 8 bases, with 10 bases between. CDR1 and CDR2 from the germline V gene are DFQATT and SNEGSKA (reference sequence). The DNA for the CDR3 is TGCAGTGCTAGGCAGGGTGGCGGCTACACCTTC. Protein: CSARQGGGYTF.

CDR3 protein: CASSSIAGGLYNEQFF. In DNA form, the CDR3 reads TGTGCCAGCAGTTCCATAGCGGGTGGGCTCTACAATGAGCAGTTCTTC. This sequence joins TRBV6-6 and TRBJ2-1, with 7 bases identical to TRBD2. J was trimmed by 3 bases and V by 4 bases; bases with no gene match: 9. Germline V CDR1 and CDR2: MNHNY, SVGAGI (reference sequence). The CDR3 is made up of 16 amino acids.

This clone has a single count. The rearrangement links TRBV25-1 to TRBJ1-1; a possible D gene is TRBD1 (5 bases). The CDR3 extends over 15 amino acids. Germline V lookup: CDR1 MGHDK, CDR2 SYGVNS. V was trimmed by 3 bases and J by 3 bases, leaving 14 bases between them. The CDR3 DNA reads TGTGCCAGCAGTGATGGGTGGCCCAGGGACACTGAAGCTTTCTTT. This encodes CASSDGWPRDTEAFF.

This clone was seen more than once but under ten times. Other DNA sequences in the same sample also yield this CDR3. The chain combines TRBV7-3 with TRBJ2-2; D gene ambiguous. Germline loops: CDR1 SGHTA, CDR2 FQGTGA. Trimming removed 2 bases at V and 5 bases at J, with 6 bases between. The CDR3 is made up of 13 amino acids. The CDR3: CASSLLNTGELFF. The CDR3 DNA is TGTGCCAGCAGCTTATTAAATACCGGGGAGCTGTTTTTT. The full variable domain, completed using reference TRBV7-3 and TRBJ2-2, is GAGVSQTPSNKVTEKGKYVELRCDPISGHTALYWYRQSLGQGPEFLIYFQGTGAADDSGLPNDRFFAVRPEGSVSTLKIQRTERGDSAVYLCASSLLNTGELFFGEGSRLTVL.

The chain joins TRBV14 to TRBJ1-3; TRBD1 is a possible D gene (6 bases). This CDR3 has 15 residues. Trimming took off 1 base at V and 4 bases at J, with 11 bases between the two ends. Germline V CDR1 and CDR2: SGHDN, FVKESK. CDR3 nucleotides: TGTGCCAGCAGCCAAGCCAGGGGTTCCGGAAACACCATATATTTT. Its protein product is CASSQARGSGNTIYF.

In this sample, this clone turned up once. The rearrangement uses TRBV7-2 and TRBJ2-5, with TRBD2 matching over 9 bases. Germline-derived CDR1 and CDR2 are SGHTA and FQGNSA. The length of the CDR3 is 16 residues. With V trimmed by 0 bases and J by 7 bases, 9 bases remained unmatched. The CDR3 nucleotides are TGTGCCAGCAGCTTAGCCGCCCTAGCGGGGCCTCGGACCCAGTACTTC. Translation gives CASSLAALAGPRTQYF.

This sequence joins TRBV9 and TRBJ1-3; 7 bases align to TRBD1. Germline-derived CDR1 and CDR2 are SGDLS and YYNGEE. This CDR3 is 16 amino acids long. With 4 bases clipped from V and 0 bases from J, the junction kept 7 bases outside the gene matches. The CDR3 is CASSTQGQYSGNTIYF. For the CDR3, the DNA is TGTGCCAGCAGCACCCAGGGACAGTACTCTGGAAACACCATATATTTT.

V gene TRBV6-7 combines with J gene TRBJ1-2; possibly TRBD1 for D (6 bases). TRBV6-7 is an ORF; its function is uncertain. V lost 5 bases to trimming and J lost 3 bases, with 16 bases between them. The CDR3 runs 15 residues. CDR3 DNA sequence: TGTGCCAGCAGTCATCCGACAGGAGCATACTATGGCTACACCTTC. Translated: CASSHPTGAYYGYTF.

The J gene is TRBJ1-2, the V gene TRBV20-1; no reliable D call. The germline gives CDR1 DFQATT, CDR2 SNEGSKA (reference sequence). The CDR3 has 11 residues. V shed 6 bases and J shed 4 bases, with 9 bases lying between them. CDR3 in amino acids: CSAEGGYGYTF. CDR3 in DNA: TGCAGTGCCGAGGGAGGCTATGGCTACACCTTC.